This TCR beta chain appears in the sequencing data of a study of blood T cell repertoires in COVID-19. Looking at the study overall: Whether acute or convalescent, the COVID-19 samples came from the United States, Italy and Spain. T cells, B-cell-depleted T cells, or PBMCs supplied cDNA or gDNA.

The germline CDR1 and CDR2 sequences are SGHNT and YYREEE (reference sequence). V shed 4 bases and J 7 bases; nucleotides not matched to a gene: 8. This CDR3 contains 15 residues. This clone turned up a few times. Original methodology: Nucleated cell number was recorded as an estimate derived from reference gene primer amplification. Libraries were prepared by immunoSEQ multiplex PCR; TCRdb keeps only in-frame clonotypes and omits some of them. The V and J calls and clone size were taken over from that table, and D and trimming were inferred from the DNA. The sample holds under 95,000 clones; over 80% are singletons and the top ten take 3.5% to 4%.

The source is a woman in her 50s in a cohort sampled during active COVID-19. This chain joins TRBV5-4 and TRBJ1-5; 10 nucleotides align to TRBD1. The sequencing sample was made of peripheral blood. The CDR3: CASSAGTGDYQPQHF. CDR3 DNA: TGTGCCAGCAGCGCCGGGACAGGGGACTACCAGCCCCAGCATTTT.